One and the same sample provided the 27 T cell receptor beta chains below, sequenced in a study of blood T cell repertoires in COVID-19. Assay used: immunoSEQ multiplex PCR; TCRdb lists only in-frame clones, some missing. The sample includes approximately 300,000 clones, 90% of them seen just once. The sample was PBMCs or T cells enriched from blood (not recorded which). All receptors derive from a man aged 55 to 70 who had recovered from COVID-19.

The chain uses TRBV4-1 and TRBJ2-7; tentative D call: TRBD1 (6 bases). Between the trimmed V and J ends, which lost 2 bases and 1 base, there was a span of 12 bases. Germline V gene data show CDR1 as MGHRA and CDR2 as YSYEKL. This CDR3 comprises 15 residues. The CDR3 nucleotides are TGCGCCAGCAGCCAATTACAGGGTGTATCCTACGAGCAGTACTTC. Its translation: CASSQLQGVSYEQYF.

The V gene is TRBV6-5, the J gene TRBJ1-5; no clear D gene. CDR1 MNHEY and CDR2 SVGAGI come from the germline V gene. With 6 bases removed from V and 0 bases from J, the gap between germline ends came to 9 bases. The CDR3 has 14 residues. The CDR3 coding sequence is TGTGCCAGCAGCGACTATTATAGCAATCAGCCCCAGCATTTT. Translation gives CASSDYYSNQPQHF.

The CDR3 nucleotides read TGTGCCAGCAGTGAGGGCCCGAACACCGGGGAGCTGTTTTTT. This sequence encodes CASSEGPNTGELFF. The chain has TRBV2 and TRBJ2-2, with no clear D. The ends were cut back, 3 bases at V and 0 bases at J, with 5 bases in the middle. Germline-derived CDR1 and CDR2 are SNHLY and FYNNEI. The CDR3 totals 14 residues.

Note on this clone: The identical CDR3 is also encoded by other nucleotide sequences in the sample. This chain uses TRBV12-3 or TRBV12-4 with TRBJ1-1; D is ambiguous. V was pared by 6 bases and J by 4 bases, with 9 bases between. The length of the CDR3 is 12 residues. The CDR3 loop reads CASSRTGTEAFF. The DNA for the CDR3 is TGTGCCAGCAGCCGCACGGGCACTGAAGCTTTCTTT.

The chain links TRBV5-1 to TRBJ2-1; TRBD2 matches 12 bases. The CDR3 totals 14 residues. The V gene end was trimmed by 4 bases and the J gene end by 12 bases; junction bases not matched to a gene: 8. The germline V gene encodes CDR1 SGHRS and CDR2 YFSETQ. For the CDR3, the DNA is TGCGCCAGCAGCGATCTAGCGGGAGGGCCGGGGCAGTTCTTC. Its protein is CASSDLAGGPGQFF.

The J gene is TRBJ2-3, the V gene TRBV9; D is possibly TRBD2 (5 bases). V was shortened by 1 base and J by 8 bases, with 11 bases between the two germline ends. The CDR3 loop spans 13 amino acids. Germline V gene data show CDR1 as SGDLS and CDR2 as YYNGEE. CDR3 bases: TGTGCCAGCAGCGTATATTCCGAGGGTACGCAGTATTTT. This encodes CASSVYSEGTQYF.

The rearrangement uses TRBV5-6 and TRBJ1-1, with D possibly matching TRBD1 (6 bases). The CDR3 extends over 15 amino acids. Trimming pared 0 bases from V and 6 bases from J, leaving 15 bases between. Germline-derived CDR1 and CDR2 are SGHDT and YYEEEE. CDR3 loop: CASSLVGVGGAEAFF. In nucleotides, the CDR3 is TGTGCCAGCAGCTTGGTAGGAGTAGGGGGGGCTGAAGCTTTCTTT.

This clone occurred once. The chain is built from TRBV7-2 and TRBJ2-2; TRBD2 agrees at 10 bases. Germline V gives CDR1 SGHTA, CDR2 FQGNSA. The CDR3 is 15 amino acids. The V and J ends lost 0 bases and 5 bases, in that order; junction bases with no gene match: 0. In nucleotides, the CDR3 is TGTGCCAGCAGCTTAGCACTAGCGGGGACCGGGGAGCTGTTTTTT. Amino acid sequence: CASSLALAGTGELFF. The variable domain in full, with the rest retrieved from reference TRBV7-2 and TRBJ2-2, is GAGVSQSPSNKVTEKGKDVELRCDPISGHTALYWYRQSLGQGLEFLIYFQGNSAPDKSGLPSDRFSAERTGGSVSTLTIQRTQQEDSAVYLCASSLALAGTGELFFGEGSRLTVL.

This clone was picked up one time. The chain uses TRBV18 and TRBJ2-5; maybe TRBD1 (5 bases). Trimming cost V 5 bases and J 5 bases, with 21 bases left between them. The CDR3 spans 16 residues. Germline V gene lookup returns CDR1 KGHSH and CDR2 LQKENI. CDR3 sequence: CASSSSPRGRAETQYF. DNA of the CDR3: TGTGCCAGCTCATCGAGCCCCCGAGGCAGGGCGGAGACCCAGTACTTC. The full variable domain, rest sourced from reference TRBV18 and TRBJ2-5, is NAGVMQNPRHLVRRRGQEARLRCSPMKGHSHVYWYRQLPEEGLKFMVYLQKENIIDESGMPKERFSAEFPKEGPSILRIQQVVRGDSAAYFCASSSSPRGRAETQYFGPGTRLLVL.

Written as DNA, the CDR3 is TGTGCCAGCAGCTCCTCTGGAGTCTACAATGAGCAGTTCTTC. Translating gives CASSSSGVYNEQFF. The gene calls are TRBV7-6 and TRBJ2-1; D remains ambiguous. This CDR3 spans 14 amino acids. Trimming left V 4 bases short and J 3 bases short, with 10 bases between. The germline V gene has CDR1 SGHVS and CDR2 FNYEAQ.

This rearrangement joins TRBV7-9 to TRBJ1-2; a weak D match, TRBD1 (5 bases). CDR1 and CDR2 from the germline V gene are SEHNR and FQNEAQ (reference sequence). The CDR3 covers 19 residues. The V end was cut by 5 bases, the J end by 5 bases, with 30 bases between. For the CDR3, the DNA is TGTGCCAGCAGCCCATCCCCAGGGCGATCCAGAGAATCCCATTATGGCTACACCTTC. This translates into CASSPSPGRSRESHYGYTF.

This clone was counted once. V is TRBV7-8 and J is TRBJ2-1; possible D gene TRBD2, 6 bases. V lost 6 bases, J lost 8 bases, and 14 bases lay in between. The CDR3 covers 13 residues. Germline V gene data show CDR1 as SGHVS and CDR2 as FQNEAQ. CDR3 sequence: CASRQTGGYEQFF. The CDR3 DNA reads as TGTGCCAGCAGGCAAACTGGGGGGTATGAGCAGTTCTTC. The whole variable domain, remainder taken from reference TRBV7-8 and TRBJ2-1, is GAGVSQSPRYKVAKRGQDVALRCDPISGHVSLFWYQQALGQGPEFLTYFQNEAQLDKSGLPSDRFFAERPEGSVSTLKIQRTQQEDSAVYLCASRQTGGYEQFFGPGTRLTVL.

V usage is TRBV6-5 and J usage is TRBJ1-2; 9 nucleotides line up with TRBD1. Germline assignment: CDR1 MNHEY and CDR2 SVGAGI. CDR3 length: 15 residues. V shed 6 bases and J 8 bases; nucleotides not matched to a gene: 13. The CDR3: CASSYTRDRALGYTF. The CDR3 coding sequence is TGTGCCAGCAGCTACACACGGGACAGGGCGCTCGGCTACACCTTC.

The V call is TRBV4-2, the J call TRBJ2-3; a weak D match, TRBD2 (5 bases). CDR1 is LGHNA and CDR2 is YNFKEQ in the germline V gene. This CDR3 has 16 amino acids. V was shortened by 3 bases and J by 0 bases, with 13 bases between the two germline ends. The CDR3 sequence: CASSQSPTGSTDTQYF. CDR3 in DNA: TGTGCCAGCAGCCAGAGCCCTACGGGGAGCACAGATACGCAGTATTTT.

J is TRBJ2-7 and V is TRBV7-2; D is perhaps TRBD2 (6 bases). Trimming shortened V by 5 bases and J by 3 bases, and 14 bases separated the two germline ends. Germline loops: CDR1 SGHTA, CDR2 FQGNSA. This CDR3 contains 14 residues. The CDR3 nucleotides read TGTGCCAGCAGCCCCGGACTAACAAACTACGAGCAGTACTTC. Translation gives CASSPGLTNYEQYF.

The chain is built from TRBV4-3 and TRBJ2-1; the D gene is possibly TRBD2 (6 bases). The CDR3 totals 18 residues. Germline assignment: CDR1 LGHNA and CDR2 YSLEER. Trimming removed 0 bases from V and 4 bases from J, with 19 bases in between. CDR3 protein: CASSQETTRGAGYNEQFF. CDR3 nucleotides: TGCGCCAGCAGCCAAGAAACGACGAGGGGCGCGGGATACAATGAGCAGTTCTTC.

This clone was found once. The chain couples TRBV5-4 to TRBJ2-5, with 9 bases identical to TRBD2. There are 14 residues in the CDR3. Germline V CDR1 and CDR2: SGHNT, YYREEE (reference sequence). V was pared by 4 bases and J by 4 bases, with 5 bases of the junction left unmatched. The CDR3 loop is CASSLGLAGETQYF. CDR3 DNA: TGTGCCAGCAGCCTGGGACTAGCTGGAGAGACCCAGTACTTC. Full variable domain (outside the CDR3, taken from reference TRBV5-4 and TRBJ2-5): ETGVTQSPTHLIKTRGQQVTLRCSSQSGHNTVSWYQQALGQGPQFIFQYYREEENGRGNFPPRFSGLQFPNYSSELNVNALELDDSALYLCASSLGLAGETQYFGPGTRLLVL.

V and J are TRBV5-1 and TRBJ1-4; D is unresolved. Deletions cut 4 bases from V and 6 bases from J, with 19 bases between. Per germline, CDR1 SGHRS and CDR2 YFSETQ. The CDR3 length is 16 residues. The CDR3 sequence: CASSRTDSRVDEKLFF. The CDR3 DNA sequence: TGCGCCAGCAGCAGGACGGACTCTCGGGTCGATGAAAAACTGTTTTTT.

V is TRBV25-1 and J is TRBJ1-4; 8 bases match TRBD1. The germline gives CDR1 MGHDK, CDR2 SYGVNS. There are 13 residues in the CDR3. Trimming removed 8 bases from V and 7 bases from J; junction bases left unmatched: 6. CDR3 bases: TGTGCCAGCGGAACAGGGGGAGGTGAAAAACTGTTTTTT. Its protein is CASGTGGGEKLFF.

The chain combines TRBV7-2 with TRBJ1-2, with TRBD1 identical over 7 bases. V was clipped by 5 bases and J by 4 bases; unmatched bases: 10. The CDR3 extends over 15 amino acids. Germline V CDR1 and CDR2: SGHTA, FQGNSA. This chain's CDR3 is CASSMTGSGGYGYTF. The CDR3 coding sequence is TGTGCCAGCAGCATGACAGGGTCAGGTGGCTATGGCTACACCTTC.

The rearrangement uses TRBV5-5 and TRBJ1-2; D ambiguous. The ends were cut back, 0 bases at V and 4 bases at J, with 16 bases in the middle. CDR3 size: 16 residues. Germline CDR1 is SGHKS and CDR2 is YYEKEE (reference sequence). The CDR3 region is CASSLETEVPLYGYTF. The DNA of the CDR3 is TGTGCCAGCAGCTTGGAAACGGAGGTTCCCCTCTATGGCTACACCTTC.

This rearrangement joins TRBV27 to TRBJ2-5, with 10 positions matching TRBD2. This CDR3 has 19 residues. V was clipped by 2 bases and J by 3 bases; unmatched bases: 15. Looked up from germline, CDR1 is MNHEY and CDR2 is SMNVEV (reference sequence). The CDR3 coding sequence is TGTGCCAGCAGTTTAACCCACCCGGGACTAGCGCAGCGAGAAGAGACCCAGTACTTC. Residues: CASSLTHPGLAQREETQYF.

The rearrangement links TRBV5-4 to TRBJ2-3; 8 bases are a match to TRBD2. Germline assignment: CDR1 SGHNT and CDR2 YYREEE (reference sequence). V gave up 0 bases and J gave up 2 bases; unmatched junction bases: 5. The CDR3 covers 16 residues. This CDR3 reads CASSLDPAGATDTQYF. In DNA, the CDR3 is TGTGCCAGCAGCTTGGATCCAGCGGGAGCCACAGATACGCAGTATTTT.

The gene calls are TRBV27 and TRBJ2-7; D gene ambiguous. Trimming pared 8 bases from V and 3 bases from J, leaving 14 bases between. The germline CDR1 and CDR2 sequences are MNHEY and SMNVEV (reference sequence). There are 13 residues in the CDR3. The CDR3 DNA sequence: TGTGCCAGCTCCCTGGGCAGAAACTACGAGCAGTACTTC. Translating it yields CASSLGRNYEQYF.

The chain carries TRBV29-1 and TRBJ2-5, with TRBD1 matching 8 bases. The CDR3 runs to 12 residues. The trim removed 8 bases at V and 5 bases at J, leaving 7 bases unmatched. Germline V gives CDR1 SQVTM, CDR2 ANQGSEA. The CDR3 bases are TGCAGCTTGGGGCAGGGGGCTGAGACCCAGTACTTC. Its translation: CSLGQGAETQYF.

In this sample, this clone turned up once. The rearrangement uses TRBV21-1 and TRBJ2-7; the table's D call, TRBD1, has no DNA check behind it. TRBV21-1 has pseudogene status. The CDR3 consists of 17 residues. The CDR3 is CASSRARDRDKTYEQYF. The CDR3, as DNA: TGTGCCAGCAGCAGAGCCCGGGACAGGGATAAAACCTACGAGCAGTACTTC.

This rearrangement joins TRBV27 to TRBJ2-1, with 10 bases aligning to TRBD2. Trimming at V came to 7 bases and at J to 8 bases, leaving 11 bases not matched to a gene. The CDR3 runs 15 residues. Germline V CDR1 and CDR2: MNHEY, SMNVEV (reference sequence). CDR3 in amino acids: CASILSSGSVYEQFF. CDR3 sequence (DNA): TGTGCCAGCATTTTGTCTAGCGGGAGTGTCTATGAGCAGTTCTTC.